This note documents a single T cell receptor (beta chain) sequence. The data stem from a study of cytomegalovirus exposure and HLA in healthy donors. The germline gives CDR1 SNHLY, CDR2 FYNNEI. The CDR3 length is 14 residues. With 8 bases removed from V and 0 bases from J, the gap between germline ends came to 14 bases. The primer mix had 60 Vbeta and 13 Jbeta primers. The data were produced by immunoSEQ multiplex PCR, yet TCRdb's version contains in-frame clones alone and is incomplete. The repertoire holds 90,000 to 150,000 clones, with 70% to 80% as singletons. This chain joins TRBV2 and TRBJ2-7; D remains unclear. The origin of this receptor is a female donor in good health and CMV-seronegative. The sequenced sample was PBMCs. CDR3 region: CASGGQDASYEQYF. The CDR3 nucleotides are TGTGCCAGCGGTGGGCAGGATGCCTCCTACGAGCAGTACTTC.